This T cell receptor (beta chain) originates from a study of T cell repertoires in cytomegalovirus infection. As for the study in general: It was the public TCR beta signatures that indicated both CMV infection and matching HLA type.

TCRdb recomputed calls from the reads with MiXCR, one row per CDR3 protein. The data contain approximately 110,000 distinct CDR3 sequences, around 29% of them singletons. Study-wide results and caveats: In two of eight donors, the top clonotype was HLA-C-restricted CMV-specific.

This clonotype was found many times. Antigen: not known. V lost 1 base and J lost 0; bases outside the gene matches: 10. CDR3 length equals 19 residues. CDR1 SGHVS and CDR2 FQNEAQ come from the germline V gene. This clonotype was obtained from a human donor in good health (CMV status not recorded). Some clones in this sample may be carry-over from other donors' samples. The sequenced sample was CD8+ T cells from cultured PBMCs, obtained from culture after CMV antigen stimulation. The chain has TRBV7-8 and TRBJ1-3, with 9 positions matching TRBD1. Here the CDR3 reads CASSLDQIGDRDSGNTIYF. The CDR3 DNA follows: TGTGCCAGCAGCTTAGATCAGATCGGGGACAGGGACTCTGGAAACACCATATATTTT.